This paragraph covers one T cell receptor beta chain sequence. These data are taken from a study of blood T cell repertoires in COVID-19. Overall study context: The study drew acute and convalescent COVID-19 samples from the United States, Italy and Spain.

TCRdb's copy holds only in-frame clones and misses some; the assay was immunoSEQ multiplex PCR. The profile shows 150,000 or so clones, roughly 85% of them singletons. The receptor was isolated from a woman aged 55 to 70 with COVID-19, enrolled during active disease. The sequencing sample was made of peripheral blood.

This chain's CDR3 is CASREQGGLETQYF. The CDR3 nucleotides are TGTGCCAGTAGAGAACAGGGTGGTTTAGAGACCCAGTACTTC. This rearrangement joins TRBV19 to TRBJ2-5; tentatively, D is TRBD1 (6 bases). Germline values: CDR1 LNHDA, CDR2 SQIVND (reference sequence). The V and J ends lost 6 bases and 4 bases respectively, with 15 bases between them. The CDR3 runs 14 residues.